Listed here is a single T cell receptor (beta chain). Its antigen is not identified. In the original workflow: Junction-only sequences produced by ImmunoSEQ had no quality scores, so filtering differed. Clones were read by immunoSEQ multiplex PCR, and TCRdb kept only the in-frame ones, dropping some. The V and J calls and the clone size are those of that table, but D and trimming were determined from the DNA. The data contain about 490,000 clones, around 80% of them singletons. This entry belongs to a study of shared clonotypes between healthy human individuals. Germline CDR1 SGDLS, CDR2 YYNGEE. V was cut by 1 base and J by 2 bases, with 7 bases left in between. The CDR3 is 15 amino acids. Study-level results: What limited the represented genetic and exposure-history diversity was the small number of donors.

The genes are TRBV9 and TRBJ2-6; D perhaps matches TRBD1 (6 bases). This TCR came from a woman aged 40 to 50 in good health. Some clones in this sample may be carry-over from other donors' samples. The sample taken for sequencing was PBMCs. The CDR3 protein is CASSVYRAGANVLTF. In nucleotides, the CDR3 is TGTGCCAGCAGCGTATACAGGGCTGGGGCCAACGTCCTGACTTTC.